This note documents a single TCR beta chain sequence. V shed 3 bases and J 1 base; nucleotides not matched to a gene: 4. The CDR3 covers 15 residues. Germline CDR1 is LNHDA and CDR2 is SQIVND (reference sequence). Produced via immunoSEQ multiplex PCR; TCRdb's table is partial and in-frame only. The data contain around 200,000 clones, 87% of them seen just once; the ten biggest clones take up around 2.5%. The entry originates in a study of blood T cell repertoires in COVID-19. The chain is built from TRBV19 and TRBJ2-5; 8 bases line up with TRBD2. The receptor was derived from a man in his forties with active or convalescent COVID-19. The source material was peripheral blood. CDR3 bases: TGTGCCAGTAGTATCTCTGCGGGGGGCCAAGAGACCCAGTACTTC. Residues: CASSISAGGQETQYF.